Listed here are 12 T cell receptor beta chains from one sample, sequenced in a study of PD-L1 blockade in urothelial cancer. Some clones are missing from TCRdb's copy, which holds only in-frame ones; the method was immunoSEQ multiplex PCR. The sample contains about 80,000 clones, approximately 80% of which appear only once. Time point here: pretreatment peripheral blood. The starting material was PBMCs, obtained around atezolizumab (anti-PD-L1) treatment. These receptors were obtained from a man aged 40-55 years with urothelial cancer.

The chain couples TRBV27 to TRBJ2-2; TRBD2 might be the D (5 bases). Trimming stripped 0 bases from V and 5 bases from J, with 13 bases between. Germline V gene data show CDR1 as MNHEY and CDR2 as SMNVEV (reference sequence). The CDR3 sequence is 16 residues long. The CDR3 region is CASSLSTGYGTGELFF. The CDR3 nucleotides read TGTGCCAGCAGTTTATCAACGGGGTATGGGACCGGGGAGCTGTTTTTT.

This clone was counted between two and nine times. This chain uses TRBV6-5 with TRBJ1-1; TRBD1 matches at 8 bases. The J segment lost 4 bases and the V segment lost 7 bases, leaving 8 bases of the junction unmatched. CDR1 and CDR2 (germline): MNHEY, SVGAGI. The CDR3 is made up of 14 amino acids. CDR3 residues: CASTLTGGSTEAFF. In DNA form, the CDR3 reads TGTGCCAGCACCCTAACAGGGGGAAGCACTGAAGCTTTCTTT.

This chain uses TRBV5-1 with TRBJ1-2; tentatively, D is TRBD1 (5 bases). The CDR3 contains 13 residues. Trimming removed 3 bases from V and 7 bases from J, with 13 bases in between. CDR1 is SGHRS, CDR2 YFSETQ, per germline. The CDR3 DNA is TGCGCCAGCAGCTCGGACGTCAGGGTTGGCTACACCTTC. It yields the protein CASSSDVRVGYTF.

The chain employs TRBV6-5 and TRBJ1-4; D call uncertain. The ends were cut back, 5 bases at V and 10 bases at J, with 14 bases in the middle. CDR1 and CDR2 from the germline V gene are MNHEY and SVGAGI. The CDR3 loop spans 13 amino acids. The chain's CDR3 is CASSPPPGGKLFF. CDR3 nucleotide sequence: TGTGCCAGCAGTCCACCACCTGGCGGAAAACTGTTTTTT.

The J gene is TRBJ2-7, the V gene TRBV11-2, with 11 bases identical to TRBD1. V lost 5 bases to trimming and J lost 0 bases; unmatched junction nucleotides: 6. Germline CDR1 is SGHAT and CDR2 is FQNNGV. The CDR3 runs to 16 residues. The CDR3, as DNA: TGTGCCAGCAGCCCATGGGGGACAGGGGGCTCCTACGAGCAGTACTTC. Residues: CASSPWGTGGSYEQYF.

This clone was found a few times. The genes are TRBV30 and TRBJ1-4; 7 nucleotides match TRBD1. V was clipped by 5 bases and J by 5 bases; unmatched bases: 2. Per germline, CDR1 GTSNPN and CDR2 SVGIG (reference sequence). This CDR3 comprises 12 residues. Here the CDR3 DNA reads TGTGCCTGGGACAGGGTAAATGAAAAACTGTTTTTT. This translates into CAWDRVNEKLFF.

The CDR3 here is CASSRTGQTEKLFF. The CDR3 DNA sequence: TGTGCCAGCAGCCGAACGGGACAGACTGAAAAACTGTTTTTT. The V call is TRBV4-2, the J call TRBJ1-4; 7 nucleotides align to TRBD1. The CDR3 runs 14 residues. Per the germline V gene, CDR1 is LGHNA and CDR2 is YNFKEQ. The ends lost 4 bases at V and 7 bases at J; junction bases unmatched: 6.

This clone was found a few times. V usage is TRBV5-1 and J usage is TRBJ1-5; D perhaps matches TRBD1 (6 bases). There are 14 residues in the CDR3. Deletions cut 4 bases from V and 0 bases from J, with 8 bases between. In germline, CDR1 is SGHRS, CDR2 YFSETQ. CDR3: CASSLDSSNQPQHF. CDR3 in DNA: TGCGCCAGCAGCCTGGACAGTAGCAATCAGCCCCAGCATTTT.

V is TRBV19 and J is TRBJ1-5; 9 bases line up with TRBD1. Losses at the gene ends were 5 bases for V and 6 bases for J; bases not matched to a gene: 11. Germline V CDR1 and CDR2: LNHDA, SQIVND (reference sequence). This CDR3 region has 16 residues. CDR3 sequence: CASSAGQGKGAQPQHF. The DNA for the CDR3 is TGTGCCAGTAGTGCCGGACAGGGGAAAGGGGCTCAGCCCCAGCATTTT.

This chain links TRBV19 with TRBJ2-3; possible D gene TRBD2, 6 bases. Between the trimmed V and J ends, which lost 6 bases and 6 bases, there was a span of 10 bases. The CDR3 loop spans 12 amino acids. Germline CDR1 is LNHDA and CDR2 is SQIVND (reference sequence). CDR3 bases: TGTGCCAGTAGACCACGGGGGGATACGCAGTATTTT. It codes for CASRPRGDTQYF.

The chain uses TRBV4-2 and TRBJ2-7; TRBD1 aligns across 11 bases. This CDR3 has 17 amino acids. CDR1 and CDR2 (germline): LGHNA, YNFKEQ. With V trimmed by 0 bases and J by 4 bases, 8 bases remained unmatched. The CDR3 region is CASSQERGTGGNYEQYF. The CDR3 coding sequence is TGTGCCAGCAGCCAAGAACGGGGGACAGGGGGGAATTACGAGCAGTACTTC.

The chain is built from TRBV7-2 and TRBJ1-2; TRBD1 matches at 8 bases. Trimming took 5 bases from V and 4 from J; bases not matched to a gene: 3. This CDR3 has 13 residues. Germline CDR1 and CDR2: SGHTA and FQGNSA. CDR3 region: CASSKDRVYGYTF. The CDR3 DNA reads as TGTGCCAGCAGCAAGGACAGGGTCTATGGCTACACCTTC.